The clone carrying this T cell receptor (beta chain) was recorded many times. Its antigen remains unknown. These data originate in a study of human T cells and chemical hapten exposure. About the research overall: Donors were sensitized with 2% DPC on the upper inner arm. Mostly female, the patients presented with alopecia areata, totalis or universalis. Findings and caveats of the study: Versus controls, expanded TCRs had significantly more large CDR3 similarity clusters.

The CDR3 consists of 18 residues. After removal of 4 bases from V and 6 bases from J, the junction contained 16 bases not matched to a gene. The germline V gene encodes CDR1 SEHNR and CDR2 FQNEAQ (reference sequence). In TCRdb, the RACE reads were re-called with MiXCR into one record per CDR3 protein. Altogether some 380,000 distinct CDR3 sequences are present, approximately 4.4% being singletons, with the ten largest covering about 2.1%. Regarding time point: patch test 1, 2 weeks after DPC sensitization. Treatment reported: therapeutic diphenylcyclopropenone sensitization with weekly scalp DPC. This TCR derives from a woman aged 45-65 years with alopecia areata. Some clones in this sample may be carry-over from other donors' samples. The starting material was whole blood, obtained in connection with sensitization to the hapten diphenylcyclopropenone (DPC). This chain links TRBV7-9 with TRBJ2-7; 12 bases fit TRBD2. For the CDR3, the DNA is TGTGCCAGCAGCTCGGAGCGACTAGCGGGGGCACCGGGATCCGAGCAGTACTTC. Translation: CASSSERLAGAPGSEQYF. The entire variable domain, with the rest obtained from reference TRBV7-9 and TRBJ2-7, is as follows: DTGVSQNPRHKITKRGQNVTFRCDPISEHNRLYWYRQTLGQGPEFLTYFQNEAQLEKSRLLSDRFSAERPKGSFSTLEIQRTEQGDSAMYLCASSSERLAGAPGSEQYFGPGTRLTVT.